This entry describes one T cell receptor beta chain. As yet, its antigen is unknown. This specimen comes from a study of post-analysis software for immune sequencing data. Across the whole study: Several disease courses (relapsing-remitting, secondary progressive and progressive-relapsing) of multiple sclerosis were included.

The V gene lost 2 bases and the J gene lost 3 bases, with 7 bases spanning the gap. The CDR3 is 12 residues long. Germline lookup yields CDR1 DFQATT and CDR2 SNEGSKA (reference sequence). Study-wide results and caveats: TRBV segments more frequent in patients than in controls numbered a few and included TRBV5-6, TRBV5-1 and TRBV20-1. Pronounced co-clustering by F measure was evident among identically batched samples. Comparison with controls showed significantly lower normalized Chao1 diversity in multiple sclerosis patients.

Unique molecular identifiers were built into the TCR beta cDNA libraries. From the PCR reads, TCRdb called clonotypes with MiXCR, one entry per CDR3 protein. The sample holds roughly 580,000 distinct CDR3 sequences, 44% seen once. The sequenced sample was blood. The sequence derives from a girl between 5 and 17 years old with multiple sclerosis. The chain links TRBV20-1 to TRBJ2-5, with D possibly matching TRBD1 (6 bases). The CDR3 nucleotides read TGCAGTGCTAGATACAGGGAAGAGACCCAGTACTTC. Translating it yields CSARYREETQYF.